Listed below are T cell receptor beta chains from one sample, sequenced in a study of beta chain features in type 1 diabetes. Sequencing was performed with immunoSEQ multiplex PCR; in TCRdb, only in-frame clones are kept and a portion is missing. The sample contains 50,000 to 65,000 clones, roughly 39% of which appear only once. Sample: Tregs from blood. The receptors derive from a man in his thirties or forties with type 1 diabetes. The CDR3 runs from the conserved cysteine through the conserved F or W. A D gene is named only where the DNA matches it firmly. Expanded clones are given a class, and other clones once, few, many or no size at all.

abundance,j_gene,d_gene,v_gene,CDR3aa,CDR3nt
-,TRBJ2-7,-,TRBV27,CASSSNRDTEQYF,TGTGCCAGCAGTTCAAATCGGGACACCGAGCAGTACTTC
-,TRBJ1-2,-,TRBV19,CASSIFGGIGTSSYGYTF,TGTGCCAGTAGTATTTTCGGGGGGATCGGGACCTCGAGCTATGGCTACACCTTC
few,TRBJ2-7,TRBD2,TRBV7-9,CASSSNGQRGLYEQYF,TGTGCCAGCAGCTCCAACGGTCAGCGGGGTTTATACGAGCAGTACTTC
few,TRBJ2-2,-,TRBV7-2,CASSLYRAGTGELFF,TGTGCCAGCAGCTTATACAGGGCAGGCACCGGGGAGCTGTTTTTT
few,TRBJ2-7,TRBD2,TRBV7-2,CASRPTSEEQYF,TGTGCCAGCAGGCCTACTAGCGAGGAGCAGTACTTC
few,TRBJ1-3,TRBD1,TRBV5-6,CASSKIQDRGRNTIYF,TGTGCCAGCAGCAAAATTCAAGACAGGGGTAGAAACACCATATATTTT
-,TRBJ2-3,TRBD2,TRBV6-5,CASRTLAGVTDTQYF,TGTGCCAGCAGGACACTAGCGGGGGTCACAGATACGCAGTATTTT
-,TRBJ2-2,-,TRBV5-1,CASSSHSLPPTGELFF,TGCGCCAGCAGCTCACATTCCCTGCCGCCCACCGGGGAGCTGTTTTTT
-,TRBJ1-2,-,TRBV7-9,CASNFGGMAGYTF,TGTGCCAGCAACTTTGGGGGGATGGCCGGCTACACCTTC
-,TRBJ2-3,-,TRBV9,CASSVESPTSTDTQYF,TGTGCCAGCAGCGTAGAATCACCTACTAGCACAGATACGCAGTATTTT
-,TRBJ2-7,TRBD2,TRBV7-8,CASSGTSPYEQYF,TGTGCCAGCAGCGGGACTAGCCCCTACGAGCAGTACTTC
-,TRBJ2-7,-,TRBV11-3,CASSLLTGYEQYF,TGTGCCAGCAGCTTACTGACAGGCTACGAGCAGTACTTC
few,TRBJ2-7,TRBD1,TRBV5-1,CASKATGGTEQYF,TGCGCCAGCAAGGCCACAGGGGGCACCGAGCAGTACTTC
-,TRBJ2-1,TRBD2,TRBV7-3,CASSLYSGSSYNEQFF,TGTGCCAGCAGCTTATATAGCGGGAGCTCCTACAATGAGCAGTTCTTC
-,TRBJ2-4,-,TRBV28,CASRRGENIQYF,TGTGCCAGCAGGCGGGGTGAAAACATTCAGTACTTC
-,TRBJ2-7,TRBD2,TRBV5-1,CASSLTGGGRIAYEQYF,TGCGCCAGCAGCCTGACCGGTGGCGGGAGGATTGCCTACGAGCAGTACTTC
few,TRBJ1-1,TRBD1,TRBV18,CASSPRNRGGTEAFF,TGTGCCAGCTCACCTCGAAACAGGGGAGGCACTGAAGCTTTCTTT
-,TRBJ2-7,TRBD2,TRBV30,CAWSTGLAGPPYF,TGTGCCTGGAGCACGGGACTAGCGGGACCCCCGTACTTC